The next 17 T cell receptor beta chains were all read from a single sample in a study of persistence of HIV-infected CD4 T cells. Antigen specificity for these receptors is unknown. Overlapping HIV-1 Gag 15-mer peptides at about 1 ug per peptide per mL were used. Sorted nonresponding memory CD4+ T cells were CD40L-negative, CD69-negative, CD45RO-high. This was the immunoSEQ version 4 assay in survey mode. Generated by immunoSEQ multiplex PCR, the TCRdb table keeps only in-frame clones and is missing some. The data show approximately 65,000 clones, less than 85% seen once. Sequencing used CD4+ T cells sorted from PBMCs after approximately 20-hour stimulation, obtained from a patient who received antiretroviral therapy. Receptors originate from an adult man with HIV who was CMV-seropositive.

V gene TRBV7-9 combines with J gene TRBJ2-2; tentative D call: TRBD2 (6 bases). Germline CDR1 and CDR2: SEHNR and FQNEAQ (reference sequence). Trimming left V 3 bases short and J 7 bases short, with 12 bases between. This CDR3 comprises 14 residues. CDR3 in DNA: TGTGCCAGCAGCTTTTCAGGGACTGGCGGGGAGCTGTTTTTT. It translates to CASSFSGTGGELFF.

This clone is a singleton in its sample. J is TRBJ2-3 and V is TRBV6-2 or TRBV6-3; 9 bases align to TRBD2. CDR3 length equals 15 residues. Unmatched junction bases numbered 9, after V lost 2 bases and J lost 9 bases. CDR1 and CDR2 (germline): MNHEY, SVGEGT. Here the CDR3 DNA reads TGTGCCAGCAGTTACCCCGGGGTAGCGGGGGACACGCAGTATTTT. As protein: CASSYPGVAGDTQYF.

The rearrangement joins TRBV18 to TRBJ1-1; D remains unclear. With 4 bases removed from V and 1 base from J, the gap between germline ends came to 13 bases. Germline CDR1 reads KGHSH; CDR2 reads LQKENI. CDR3 length: 15 amino acids. The CDR3 sequence: CASSRAVHPNTEAFF. The CDR3 DNA reads as TGTGCCAGCTCACGCGCGGTTCATCCGAACACTGAAGCTTTCTTT.

The chain carries TRBV28 and TRBJ1-5, with D uncertain. The CDR3 consists of 14 residues. The germline V gene has CDR1 MDHEN and CDR2 SYDVKM. The ends were cut back, 4 bases at V and 6 bases at J, with 13 bases in the middle. CDR3 in amino acids: CASSSGSGSQPQHF. The CDR3, as DNA: TGTGCCAGCAGTTCAGGCTCTGGGAGTCAGCCCCAGCATTTT.

This chain connects TRBV7-8 to TRBJ2-1; TRBD1 matches 10 bases. Germline-derived CDR1 and CDR2 are SGHVS and FQNEAQ. V was pared by 5 bases and J by 6 bases, with 7 bases of the junction left unmatched. The CDR3 is made up of 15 amino acids. CDR3 loop: CASSQPGQGPNEQFF. The DNA of the CDR3 is TGTGCCAGCAGCCAGCCGGGACAGGGGCCCAATGAGCAGTTCTTC. Supplemented by reference TRBV7-8 and TRBJ2-1, the full variable domain reads GAGVSQSPRYKVAKRGQDVALRCDPISGHVSLFWYQQALGQGPEFLTYFQNEAQLDKSGLPSDRFFAERPEGSVSTLKIQRTQQEDSAVYLCASSQPGQGPNEQFFGPGTRLTVL.

The V call is TRBV29-1, the J call TRBJ1-2; the match to TRBD1 covers 7 bases. The germline V gene has CDR1 SQVTM and CDR2 ANQGSEA. The CDR3 consists of 11 residues. V lost 4 bases to trimming and J lost 10 bases; unmatched junction nucleotides: 6. The CDR3 DNA reads TGCAGCGTTGCGACAGGGCTAGACTACACCTTC. Its translation is CSVATGLDYTF.

The gene calls are TRBV5-4 and TRBJ2-3; D may be TRBD1 (6 bases). V gave up 4 bases and J gave up 0 bases, with 12 bases separating them. Germline V gene lookup returns CDR1 SGHNT and CDR2 YYREEE (reference sequence). The length of the CDR3 is 15 residues. CDR3 residues: CASSLDRRSTDTQYF. For the CDR3, the DNA is TGTGCCAGCAGCCTTGACAGGCGAAGCACAGATACGCAGTATTTT. Together with reference TRBV5-4 and TRBJ2-3, the CDR3 gives the full variable domain: ETGVTQSPTHLIKTRGQQVTLRCSSQSGHNTVSWYQQALGQGPQFIFQYYREEENGRGNFPPRFSGLQFPNYSSELNVNALELDDSALYLCASSLDRRSTDTQYFGPGTRLTVL.

The CDR3 spells CASSLGGQGGDTQYF. The CDR3 DNA reads TGTGCCAGCAGCTTGGGTGGACAGGGTGGAGATACGCAGTATTTT. V gene TRBV5-4 combines with J gene TRBJ2-3; 8 positions match TRBD1. The CDR3 spans 15 residues. V was pared by 0 bases and J by 5 bases, with 5 bases of the junction left unmatched. Germline CDR1 is SGHNT and CDR2 is YYREEE (reference sequence).

The chain joins TRBV24-1 to TRBJ1-4, with unresolved D. This CDR3 has 13 amino acids. Trimming shortened V by 5 bases and J by 8 bases, and 11 bases separated the two germline ends. Germline V gene sequence: CDR1 KGHDR, CDR2 SFDVKD. The CDR3 sequence: CATSARAAEKLFF. The CDR3 coding sequence is TGTGCCACCAGTGCAAGGGCCGCGGAAAAACTGTTTTTT.

CDR3 in DNA: TGCGCCAGCAGTGACGGGGGACCTAACTATGGCTACACCTTC. Translating gives CASSDGGPNYGYTF. V usage is TRBV5-1 and J usage is TRBJ1-2; D perhaps matches TRBD1 (5 bases). The CDR3 contains 14 residues. CDR1 and CDR2 from the germline V gene are SGHRS and YFSETQ. The ends were cut back, 5 bases at V and 0 bases at J, with 11 bases in the middle. The complete variable domain, with remaining parts taken from reference TRBV5-1 and TRBJ1-2, reads KAGVTQTPRYLIKTRGQQVTLSCSPISGHRSVSWYQQTPGQGLQFLFEYFSETQRNKGNFPGRFSGRQFSNSRSEMNVSTLELGDSALYLCASSDGGPNYGYTFGSGTRLTVV.

This clone showed up just a few times. The rearrangement links TRBV7-3 to TRBJ2-2, with D perhaps TRBD1 (6 bases). The CDR3 is 15 amino acids. V gave up 5 bases and J gave up 0 bases, with 10 bases separating them. Looked up from germline, CDR1 is SGHTA and CDR2 is FQGTGA. The CDR3: CASSTGNSNTGELFF. The CDR3 nucleotides are TGTGCCAGCAGCACAGGGAACTCGAACACCGGGGAGCTGTTTTTT.

This chain uses TRBV5-1 with TRBJ2-1, with a tentative D call TRBD2 (7 bases). This CDR3 is 14 amino acids long. Germline V gene lookup returns CDR1 SGHRS and CDR2 YFSETQ. Trimming removed 4 bases from V and 13 bases from J, with 21 bases in between. The CDR3 DNA sequence: TGCGCCAGCAGCCCTAGGGTGGCGGGGGCCCACCAGTTCTTC. Its protein product is CASSPRVAGAHQFF. The full variable domain, completed using reference TRBV5-1 and TRBJ2-1, is KAGVTQTPRYLIKTRGQQVTLSCSPISGHRSVSWYQQTPGQGLQFLFEYFSETQRNKGNFPGRFSGRQFSNSRSEMNVSTLELGDSALYLCASSPRVAGAHQFFGPGTRLTVL.

This clone was picked up a small number of times. This chain joins TRBV6-1 and TRBJ2-7, with TRBD1 identical over 10 bases. In germline, CDR1 is MNHNS, CDR2 SASEGT. This CDR3 spans 14 amino acids. Trimming cost V 1 base and J 3 bases; bases outside gene matches: 0. The CDR3 sequence: CASSEGTGGYEQYF. CDR3 DNA: TGTGCCAGCAGTGAAGGGACAGGGGGCTACGAGCAGTACTTC.

CDR3 in DNA: TGTGCCAGCAGCTCCCCCACAGGGGGCAAGACTGAAGCTTTCTTT. It translates to CASSSPTGGKTEAFF. This rearrangement joins TRBV7-9 to TRBJ1-1, with 9 nucleotides matching TRBD1. This CDR3 has 15 residues. Per the germline V gene, CDR1 is SEHNR and CDR2 is FQNEAQ (reference sequence). J was trimmed by 5 bases and V by 4 bases; bases with no gene match: 8.

The V call is TRBV5-6, the J call TRBJ2-7; no firm D call. V was trimmed by 0 bases and J by 4 bases, leaving 11 bases between them. Germline V CDR1 and CDR2: SGHDT, YYEEEE. This CDR3 has 14 amino acids. The CDR3 is CASSLEGWEYEQYF. The CDR3 coding sequence is TGTGCCAGCAGCTTGGAAGGTTGGGAATACGAGCAGTACTTC.

CDR3 coding DNA: TGTGCCAGCAGCTCAGGCAAGGGTATGAACACTGAAGCTTTCTTT. Protein: CASSSGKGMNTEAFF. This chain uses TRBV7-8 with TRBJ1-1; no clear D gene. Trimming took off 4 bases at V and 0 bases at J, with 12 bases between the two ends. The V gene's germline CDR1 is SGHVS and CDR2 FQNEAQ. This CDR3 has 15 residues.

This clone was counted a few times. The V gene is TRBV27, the J gene TRBJ2-7; no reliable D call. CDR3 length: 13 amino acids. V was cut by 1 base and J by 7 bases, with 11 bases left in between. Germline CDR1 is MNHEY and CDR2 is SMNVEV (reference sequence). The CDR3 sequence: CASSLWVTAEQYF. CDR3 bases: TGTGCCAGCAGTTTATGGGTGACTGCGGAGCAGTACTTC.